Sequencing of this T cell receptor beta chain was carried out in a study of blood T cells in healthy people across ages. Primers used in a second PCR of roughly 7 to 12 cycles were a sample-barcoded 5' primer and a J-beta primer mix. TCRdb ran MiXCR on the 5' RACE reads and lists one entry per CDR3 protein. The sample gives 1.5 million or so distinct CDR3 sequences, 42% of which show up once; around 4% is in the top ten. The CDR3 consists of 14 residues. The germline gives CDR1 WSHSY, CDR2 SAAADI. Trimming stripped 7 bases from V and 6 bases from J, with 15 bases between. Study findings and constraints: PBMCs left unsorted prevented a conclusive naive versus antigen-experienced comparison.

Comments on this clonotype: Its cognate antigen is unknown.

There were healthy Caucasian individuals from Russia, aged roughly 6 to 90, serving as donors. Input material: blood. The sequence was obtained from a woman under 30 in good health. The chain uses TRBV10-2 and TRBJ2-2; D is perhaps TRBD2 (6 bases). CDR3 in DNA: TGCGCCAGCAAGGGAGCCGGGGGACCCGGGGAGCTGTTTTTT. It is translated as CASKGAGGPGELFF.